This passage covers 5 T cell receptor beta chains from one sample sequenced in a study of blood T cell repertoires in COVID-19 (TCRdb year 2020). The method was the immunoSEQ multiplex PCR assay. TCRdb mirrors the immuneACCESS table, restricted to in-frame sequences. Some clones are absent from its copies; in checked studies, under half trace to an unresolved V gene, and the reason for the others is unknown. This sample is represented by over 150,000 clones; over 75% of them were singletons. The ten top clones hold 0.55% to 0.75% of the sample. Sequences were obtained from peripheral blood. The receptors originated from a man aged 55 to 70 with COVID-19, enrolled during active disease.

This sequence joins TRBV24-1 and TRBJ2-1, with D possibly matching TRBD1 (6 bases). This CDR3 spans 15 amino acids. V was cut by 5 bases and J by 6 bases, with 16 bases left in between. Germline V gene lookup returns CDR1 KGHDR and CDR2 SFDVKD. The CDR3 DNA is TGTGCCACCAGTGTCCCACAGGGAAGGGTCAATGAGCAGTTCTTC. Translation: CATSVPQGRVNEQFF.

The chain links TRBV9 to TRBJ1-2; D call uncertain. Germline V gives CDR1 SGDLS, CDR2 YYNGEE. This CDR3 is built from 13 residues. Trimming left V 0 bases short and J 7 bases short, with 10 bases between. The CDR3 DNA sequence: TGTGCCAGCAGCGTAGATCCGGGGAGTGGCTACACCTTC. Amino acid sequence: CASSVDPGSGYTF.

V is TRBV5-4 and J is TRBJ1-2, with D tentatively TRBD1 (6 bases). The CDR3 spans 14 residues. Germline-derived CDR1 and CDR2 are SGHNT and YYREEE (reference sequence). The V and J ends lost 5 bases and 7 bases respectively, with 18 bases between them. For the CDR3, the DNA is TGTGCCAGCAGGGACCCGGTGGGGGCCGGTGGCTACACCTTC. Translation: CASRDPVGAGGYTF.

This chain joins TRBV12-3 or TRBV12-4 and TRBJ1-4; TRBD1 might be the D (6 bases). The CDR3 is 13 residues long. The V and J ends lost 8 bases and 8 bases respectively, with 15 bases between them. In nucleotides, the CDR3 is TGTGCCAGCTGGCAACAGGGTGGGGAAAAACTGTTTTTT. This sequence encodes CASWQQGGEKLFF.

The chain recombines TRBV29-1 with TRBJ1-1, with 11 bases identical to TRBD1. The CDR3 consists of 15 residues. V lost 4 bases and J lost 2; bases outside the gene matches: 6. Looked up from germline, CDR1 is SQVTM and CDR2 is ANQGSEA. The CDR3 DNA sequence: TGCAGCGTTGCGGGACAGGGGGGGGCCAACACTGAAGCTTTCTTT. Translation gives CSVAGQGGANTEAFF.